One sample yielded the 27 T cell receptor beta chains listed below, sequenced in a study of T-cell reconstitution after alpha-beta-depleted transplantation in children. Unique molecular identifiers were incorporated during preparation of the TCRbeta library. MiXCR was run by TCRdb on the PCR reads, yielding one entry per CDR3 protein. Here the sample spans hundreds of thousands of distinct CDR3 sequences, under 20% being singletons. The material was PBMCs, mostly from graft donor cells, obtained 360 days after TCRalphabeta/CD19-depleted stem cell transplant. These receptors originate from a male patient aged 2-15 years who had a stem cell transplant for acute lymphoblastic leukemia, so the T cells may come from the graft donor.

This clonotype was counted at least ten times. The CDR3 sequence is CASSSYQGLDTEAFF. The CDR3 nucleotides are TGCGCCAGCAGTTCCTACCAGGGGTTGGACACTGAAGCTTTCTTT. The V gene is TRBV4-1, the J gene TRBJ1-1; tentatively, D is TRBD1 (6 bases). The CDR3 has 15 residues. CDR1 MGHRA and CDR2 YSYEKL come from the germline V gene. V lost 6 bases, J lost 3 bases, and 17 bases lay in between.

The chain couples TRBV5-1 to TRBJ2-7; D ambiguous. Germline V gives CDR1 SGHRS, CDR2 YFSETQ. V gave up 1 base and J gave up 2 bases, with 7 bases separating them. The CDR3 totals 13 residues. The CDR3 DNA follows: TGCGCCAGCAGCTTGACTACCACCTACGAGCAGTACTTC. This gives the protein CASSLTTTYEQYF.

This clonotype was seen ten or more times. The chain combines TRBV4-3 with TRBJ2-1; no clear D gene. Trimming pared 7 bases from V and 5 bases from J, leaving 27 bases between. This CDR3 spans 18 amino acids. Germline values: CDR1 LGHNA, CDR2 YSLEER. CDR3 residues: CASTYGIQRLVADNEQFF. Here the CDR3 DNA reads TGCGCCAGCACGTATGGCATCCAGAGGCTCGTAGCTGACAATGAGCAGTTCTTC.

This rearrangement joins TRBV3-1 to TRBJ2-7, with 11 bases fitting TRBD2. This CDR3 is built from 15 residues. The germline gives CDR1 LGHDT, CDR2 YNNKEL (reference sequence). J lost 5 bases, V lost 5 bases, and 8 bases had no gene match. The CDR3 DNA follows: TGTGCCAGCAGCGCTCTAGCGGGAGGCACCCACGAGCAGTACTTC. Amino acids: CASSALAGGTHEQYF.

This clonotype was counted at least ten times. The V and J genes are TRBV4-2 and TRBJ2-7; a weak D match, TRBD2 (5 bases). V lost 6 bases to trimming and J lost 0 bases, with 12 bases between them. The CDR3 has 14 residues. Germline CDR1 and CDR2: LGHNA and YNFKEQ. The CDR3 spells CASRAQGLSYEQYF. CDR3 coding DNA: TGTGCCAGCAGGGCACAAGGACTCTCCTACGAGCAGTACTTC.

This chain links TRBV2 with TRBJ1-2; 7 bases line up with TRBD1. Trimming cost V 3 bases and J 7 bases; bases outside gene matches: 5. This CDR3 comprises 13 residues. The V gene's germline CDR1 is SNHLY and CDR2 FYNNEI. CDR3: CASSDDRVSGYTF. DNA of the CDR3: TGTGCCAGCAGTGATGACAGGGTCTCTGGCTACACCTTC. Combining the CDR3 with reference TRBV2 and TRBJ1-2 gives the whole variable domain EPEVTQTPSHQVTQMGQEVILRCVPISNHLYFYWYRQILGQKVEFLVSFYNNEISEKSEIFDDQFSVERPDGSNFTLKIRSTKLEDSAMYFCASSDDRVSGYTFGSGTRLTVV.

This clonotype was recorded at least ten times. V is TRBV12-3 or TRBV12-4 and J is TRBJ2-1, with D perhaps assigned TRBD1 or TRBD2 (6 bases each). This CDR3 has 16 residues. V was trimmed by 3 bases and J by 6 bases, leaving 18 bases between them. The CDR3 is CASSFRGALSSNEQFF. The DNA of the CDR3 is TGTGCCAGCAGTTTTAGGGGGGCCTTAAGTTCCAATGAGCAGTTCTTC.

The sample holds a few counts of this clonotype. The rearrangement joins TRBV5-1 to TRBJ2-3; 7 bases fit TRBD2. CDR3 length: 14 amino acids. Trimming at V came to 3 bases and at J to 1 base, leaving 2 bases not matched to a gene. The germline V gene has CDR1 SGHRS and CDR2 YFSETQ. Written as DNA, the CDR3 is TGCGCCAGCAGCTCGGGGAGGGGCACAGATACGCAGTATTTT. Encoded protein: CASSSGRGTDTQYF.

V is TRBV20-1 and J is TRBJ1-5, with 12 positions matching TRBD1. The V and J ends lost 7 bases and 3 bases, in that order; junction bases with no gene match: 4. The length of the CDR3 is 14 residues. CDR1 and CDR2 (germline): DFQATT, SNEGSKA (reference sequence). The CDR3 DNA reads as TGCAGTGTAGGGACAGGGGGCGTCAATCAGCCCCAGCATTTT. This sequence encodes CSVGTGGVNQPQHF.

V gene TRBV7-2 combines with J gene TRBJ2-3; TRBD2 might be the D (6 bases). This CDR3 is built from 16 residues. V lost 3 bases and J 2 bases, leaving 15 bases between the germline ends. Per germline, CDR1 SGHTA and CDR2 FQGNSA. CDR3 loop: CASSFILGRFTDTQYF. In DNA form, the CDR3 reads TGTGCCAGCAGCTTTATCTTGGGGAGGTTCACAGATACGCAGTATTTT.

The chain carries TRBV6-5 and TRBJ1-6; the D is unclear. The CDR3 has 15 amino acids. Germline CDR1 is MNHEY and CDR2 is SVGAGI. V was pared by 0 bases and J by 4 bases, with 7 bases between. CDR3 sequence (DNA): TGTGCCAGCAGTTACTCCCTTACTTATAATTCACCCCTCCACTTT. Amino acid sequence: CASSYSLTYNSPLHF.

This clonotype was seen a few times. The rearrangement links TRBV6-1 to TRBJ2-6; D gene unclear. The CDR3 length is 15 residues. The germline CDR1 and CDR2 sequences are MNHNS and SASEGT. V was pared by 6 bases and J by 2 bases, with 11 bases between. The CDR3 coding sequence is TGTGCCAGCAGCCCCGCCTGGCCTGGGGCCAACGTCCTGACTTTC. Residues: CASSPAWPGANVLTF.

V and J are TRBV12-3 or TRBV12-4 and TRBJ1-5; D uncertain. This CDR3 has 12 residues. Between the trimmed V and J ends, which lost 9 bases and 7 bases, there was a span of 13 bases. CDR3 protein: CASRVREQPQHF. CDR3 DNA: TGTGCCAGTCGGGTGCGAGAGCAGCCCCAGCATTTT.

At least ten counts were recorded for this clonotype. The chain combines TRBV18 with TRBJ2-7, with no clear D. CDR1 and CDR2 (germline): KGHSH, LQKENI. The CDR3 runs 12 residues. V was clipped by 6 bases and J by 2 bases, with 8 bases between them. CDR3 DNA sequence: TGTGCCAGCTCTCCAGGTACCTACGAGCAGTACTTC. As protein: CASSPGTYEQYF.

This clonotype was detected ten times or more. The V gene is TRBV6-6, the J gene TRBJ2-7; D unresolved. The germline CDR1 and CDR2 sequences are MNHNY and SVGAGI (reference sequence). V was cut by 5 bases and J by 3 bases, with 8 bases left in between. The CDR3 has 12 residues. The CDR3 reads CASSRISYEQYF. The CDR3 nucleotides read TGTGCCAGCAGTAGAATTAGCTACGAGCAGTACTTC.

In this sample, this clonotype turned up a few times. V usage is TRBV3-1 and J usage is TRBJ2-5; TRBD2 matches at 7 bases. The junction had 6 bases not matched to a gene; V was cut back by 3 bases and J by 2 bases. This CDR3 region has 15 residues. Per the germline V gene, CDR1 is LGHDT and CDR2 is YNNKEL (reference sequence). The CDR3: CASSQVRGKQETQYF. CDR3 nucleotide sequence: TGTGCCAGCAGCCAGGTGCGGGGGAAACAAGAGACCCAGTACTTC.

The J gene is TRBJ2-7, the V gene TRBV27; 7 bases are a match to TRBD2. The CDR3 extends over 16 amino acids. V gave up 2 bases and J gave up 3 bases; unmatched junction bases: 10. Germline CDR1 and CDR2: MNHEY and SMNVEV (reference sequence). The CDR3 region is CASSLNGLDSYYEQYF. The CDR3 bases are TGTGCCAGCAGTTTAAACGGACTAGATTCTTACTACGAGCAGTACTTC.

This clonotype has more than one count but fewer than ten. The V call is TRBV20-1, the J call TRBJ1-1; a possible D gene is TRBD1 (5 bases). The CDR3 sequence is 13 residues long. Germline V lookup: CDR1 DFQATT, CDR2 SNEGSKA (reference sequence). V shed 2 bases and J shed 1 base, with 8 bases lying between them. The CDR3 nucleotides are TGCAGTGCTAGACCAGGGACGAACACTGAAGCTTTCTTT. Translated: CSARPGTNTEAFF.

This clonotype was counted only a few times. The rearrangement links TRBV5-1 to TRBJ1-1, with no clear D. V dropped 0 bases and J dropped 4 bases, with 10 bases sitting between them. Germline CDR1 is SGHRS and CDR2 is YFSETQ. The CDR3 contains 14 residues. The CDR3 nucleotides read TGCGCCAGCAGCTTGGAGCGGGGAGGCACTGAAGCTTTCTTT. Protein product: CASSLERGGTEAFF. The entire variable domain, with the rest obtained from reference TRBV5-1 and TRBJ1-1, is as follows: KAGVTQTPRYLIKTRGQQVTLSCSPISGHRSVSWYQQTPGQGLQFLFEYFSETQRNKGNFPGRFSGRQFSNSRSEMNVSTLELGDSALYLCASSLERGGTEAFFGQGTRLTVV.

This clonotype was detected only a few times. V and J are TRBV28 and TRBJ2-3, with D unclear. The CDR3 totals 12 residues. Trimming removed 6 bases at V and 4 bases at J, with 8 bases between. In germline, CDR1 is MDHEN, CDR2 SYDVKM. Here the CDR3 reads CASSHQPDTQYF. CDR3 DNA: TGTGCCAGCAGCCACCAACCAGATACGCAGTATTTT.

This clonotype appeared a few times. The rearrangement joins TRBV7-2 to TRBJ2-2, with TRBD2 matching 7 bases. Germline V lookup: CDR1 SGHTA, CDR2 FQGNSA. V lost 5 bases, J lost 0 bases, and 6 bases stayed unmatched. CDR3 length: 16 residues. The CDR3, as DNA: TGTGCCAGCAGCGCCACTAGCGCCTCGAACACCGGGGAGCTGTTTTTT. Residues: CASSATSASNTGELFF.

This chain connects TRBV7-2 to TRBJ2-2; 7 nucleotides line up with TRBD2. J was trimmed by 10 bases and V by 2 bases; bases with no gene match: 19. Germline V lookup: CDR1 SGHTA, CDR2 FQGNSA. CDR3 length: 18 residues. The CDR3 loop reads CASSLPFEGGPLPVELFF. CDR3 nucleotides: TGTGCCAGCAGCTTACCGTTCGAGGGAGGGCCACTACCCGTGGAGCTGTTTTTT.

This clonotype was counted between two and nine times. For the CDR3, the DNA is TGTGCCAGCAGTTTAGCGGGAGGGTGGAATGAGCAGTTCTTC. Residues: CASSLAGGWNEQFF. The chain uses TRBV12-3 or TRBV12-4 and TRBJ2-1, with 7 bases aligning to TRBD2. This CDR3 spans 14 amino acids. V shed 0 bases, J shed 7 bases, and the junction held 3 bases outside the gene matches.

This rearrangement joins TRBV7-8 to TRBJ2-7; 8 positions agree with TRBD1. Germline loops: CDR1 SGHVS, CDR2 FQNEAQ. CDR3 size: 15 residues. With 4 bases clipped from V and 2 bases from J, the junction kept 7 bases outside the gene matches. CDR3 sequence (DNA): TGTGCCAGCAGCTCACCGGCAGGGGGCCCCTACGAGCAGTACTTC. This sequence encodes CASSSPAGGPYEQYF.

This clonotype was seen at least ten times. V gene TRBV12-3 or TRBV12-4 combines with J gene TRBJ2-3, with a possible D match to TRBD2 (6 bases). CDR3 length: 14 residues. Trimming left V 5 bases short and J 6 bases short, with 15 bases between. The chain's CDR3 is CASSLGPGGDTQYF. The CDR3 DNA reads TGTGCCAGCAGTCTCGGCCCCGGAGGGGATACGCAGTATTTT.

The chain combines TRBV5-1 with TRBJ1-1; D is unclear. The CDR3 sequence is 14 residues long. With 5 bases removed from V and 3 bases from J, the gap between germline ends came to 14 bases. Germline assignment: CDR1 SGHRS and CDR2 YFSETQ. Written as DNA, the CDR3 is TGCGCCAGCAGGCCTTGGGTGTCGGACACTGAAGCTTTCTTT. Protein product: CASRPWVSDTEAFF. The variable domain in full, completed from reference TRBV5-1 and TRBJ1-1, reads KAGVTQTPRYLIKTRGQQVTLSCSPISGHRSVSWYQQTPGQGLQFLFEYFSETQRNKGNFPGRFSGRQFSNSRSEMNVSTLELGDSALYLCASRPWVSDTEAFFGQGTRLTVV.

This clonotype was seen only a few times. In DNA form, the CDR3 reads TGTGCCAGCAGTCCCGGGACACCACTTTACGAGCAGTACTTC. Translating it yields CASSPGTPLYEQYF. This rearrangement joins TRBV12-3 or TRBV12-4 to TRBJ2-7; the D gene is possibly TRBD1 (6 bases). Trimming pared 5 bases from V and 4 bases from J, leaving 15 bases between. The CDR3 spans 14 residues.